Listed here are 3 T cell receptor beta chains from one sample, sequenced in a study of T-cell reconstitution after alpha-beta-depleted transplantation in children. Unique molecular identifiers were used in preparing the TCRbeta library. Each CDR3 protein gets one entry after TCRdb re-called the PCR reads with MiXCR. The sample records some 250,000 distinct CDR3 sequences, around 12% being singletons. Sequenced material: PBMCs from the stem cell graft donor, taken from the stem cell graft. All receptors come from a human donor who donated a stem cell graft to a child with acute lymphoblastic leukemia.

This clonotype was recorded many times. The rearrangement uses TRBV24-1 and TRBJ2-7, with 7 nucleotides matching TRBD1. Germline trimming cut 3 bases from V and 3 bases from J; bases unmatched to any gene: 1. The CDR3 has 13 amino acids. From germline, CDR1 is KGHDR and CDR2 SFDVKD. The CDR3 DNA follows: TGTGCCACCAGTGATGGGACAGACTACGAGCAGTACTTC. This translates into CATSDGTDYEQYF.

This sequence joins TRBV25-1 and TRBJ2-7, with 8 bases that match TRBD2. Germline CDR1 reads MGHDK; CDR2 reads SYGVNS. CDR3 length: 16 amino acids. Losses at the gene ends were 0 bases for V and 3 bases for J; bases not matched to a gene: 7. CDR3 region: CASSEYGGGQIYEQYF. CDR3 sequence (DNA): TGTGCCAGCAGTGAATACGGGGGGGGGCAAATCTACGAGCAGTACTTC.

This clonotype was observed at least ten times. CDR3 loop: CASSLLPGTGVHEQYF. The CDR3 region has the DNA TGTGCCAGCAGCCTTTTGCCCGGGACAGGGGTCCACGAGCAGTACTTC. The chain has TRBV3-1 and TRBJ2-7; 10 nucleotides align to TRBD1. The CDR3 covers 16 residues. After removal of 4 bases from V and 5 bases from J, the junction contained 11 bases not matched to a gene. CDR1 is LGHDT and CDR2 is YNNKEL in the germline V gene (reference sequence).